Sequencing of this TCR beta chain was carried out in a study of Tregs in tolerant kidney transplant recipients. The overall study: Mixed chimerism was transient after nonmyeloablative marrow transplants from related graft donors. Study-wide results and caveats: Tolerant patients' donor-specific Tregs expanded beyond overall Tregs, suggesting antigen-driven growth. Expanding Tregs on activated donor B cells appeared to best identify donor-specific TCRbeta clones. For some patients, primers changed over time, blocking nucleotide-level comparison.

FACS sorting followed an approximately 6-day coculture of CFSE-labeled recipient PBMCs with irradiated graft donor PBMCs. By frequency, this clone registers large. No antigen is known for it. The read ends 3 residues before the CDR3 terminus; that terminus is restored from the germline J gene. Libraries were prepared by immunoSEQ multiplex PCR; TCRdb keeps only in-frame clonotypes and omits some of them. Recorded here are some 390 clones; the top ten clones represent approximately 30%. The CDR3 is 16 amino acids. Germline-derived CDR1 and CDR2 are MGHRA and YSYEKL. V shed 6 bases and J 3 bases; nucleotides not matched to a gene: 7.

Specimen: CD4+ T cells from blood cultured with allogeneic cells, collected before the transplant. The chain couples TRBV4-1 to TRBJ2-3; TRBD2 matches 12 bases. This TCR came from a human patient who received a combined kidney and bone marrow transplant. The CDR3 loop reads CASRRTSGKGTDTQYF. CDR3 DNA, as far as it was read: TGCGCCAGCAGGCGGACTAGCGGGAAGGGGACAGATACG.